The entry below gives a single T cell receptor beta chain sequence along with its context. Its antigen is unknown. This record comes from a study of T-cell reconstitution after alpha-beta-depleted transplantation in children. General study findings and limits: T-cell counts and diversity at one year following transplant were attributed mainly to newly produced T cells. About two months after transplant, alpha-beta T cells reportedly came from several hundred expanded graft clones.

Using unique molecular identifiers, the investigators prepared the TCRbeta library. TCRdb analysed the PCR reads with MiXCR anew, one entry per CDR3 protein. Seen here are 670,000 or so distinct CDR3 sequences, around 13% observed once, and the top ten hold 0.79%. Sample: PBMCs, taken before TCRalphabeta/CD19-depleted stem cell transplant. This TCR derives from a girl aged 2 to 9 with congenital amegakaryocytic thrombocytopenia, due to receive a stem cell transplant.

The CDR3 loop reads CATSAAAPNQPQHF. In DNA, the CDR3 is TGTGCCACCAGTGCAGCAGCGCCTAATCAGCCCCAGCATTTT. The J gene is TRBJ1-5, the V gene TRBV24-1, with no clear D. The CDR3 consists of 14 residues. The V end was cut by 5 bases, the J end by 4 bases, with 11 bases between. CDR1 and CDR2 (germline): KGHDR, SFDVKD.